This entry concerns a single T cell receptor beta chain. Its antigen is not known. This sample is part of a study of cytomegalovirus exposure and HLA in healthy donors. Study-wide results and caveats: Most TCRs appeared rarely, but some public TCRs recurred in many donors. Prediction of most subjects' HLA-A and HLA-B alleles by TCR beta sequences was reportedly accurate. High sensitivity and specificity were reportedly achieved when the classifier diagnosed cytomegalovirus status. Indistinguishability led to the exclusion of some V segments, TRBV6-2 and TRBV6-3 included.

Vbeta (60) and Jbeta (13) primers were used in the PCR. The method was immunoSEQ multiplex PCR; TCRdb's version includes in-frame clones alone and lacks a portion of them. Seen here are some 130,000 clones, approximately 70% observed once, and the top ten hold around 1.2%. Germline assignment: CDR1 MNHEY and CDR2 SMNVEV (reference sequence). This CDR3 comprises 17 residues. J gave up 8 bases and V 5 bases, and 13 bases lay outside the gene matches. The chain combines TRBV27 with TRBJ2-2; 11 nucleotides match TRBD1. The receptor was isolated from a woman between 40 and 55 years old in good health and CMV-seronegative. Input material: PBMCs. CDR3 loop: CASSPTPGQGVVGELFF. CDR3 DNA: TGTGCCAGCAGTCCTACACCGGGACAGGGGGTAGTTGGGGAGCTGTTTTTT.